This entry features one T cell receptor (beta chain) sequence. The data derive from a study of blood T cell repertoires in COVID-19. About the research overall: COVID-19 samples, acute and convalescent, were from the United States, Italy and Spain. Sources were T cells, B-cell-depleted T cells, or PBMCs; the material itself was cDNA or gDNA.

Original analysis: Estimates of nucleated cell counts were drawn from the amplification of reference gene primers. Clones were read by immunoSEQ multiplex PCR, and TCRdb kept only the in-frame ones, dropping some. V and J calls plus clone size are reproduced from that table; the DNA served to infer D and trimming. This sample yields roughly 120,000 clones, of which just over 90% are seen a single time; roughly 2% belongs to the top ten. Trimming stripped 0 bases from V and 1 base from J, with 10 bases between. The CDR3 loop spans 15 amino acids. Per the germline V gene, CDR1 is KGHSH and CDR2 is LQKENI.

The rearrangement joins TRBV18 to TRBJ2-7; weak D call: TRBD1 (5 bases). Specimen: peripheral blood. This TCR was recovered from a human donor with active COVID-19. The donor label of this sample is uncertain. The CDR3 region is CASSPPDKRSYEQYF. In DNA form, the CDR3 reads TGTGCCAGCTCACCACCGGACAAGCGATCCTACGAGCAGTACTTC.